The 12 T cell receptor beta chains given below trace back to one sample, sequenced in a study of shared clonotypes between healthy human individuals. TCRdb's copy holds only in-frame clones and misses some; the assay was immunoSEQ multiplex PCR. Found here are 2 million to 2.5 million clones, around 93% of them singletons; the top ten hold about 0.41%. Sequenced input: naive CD4+ T cells from PBMCs. Subset denoted: CD45RA+ positively selected. The receptors stem from a man aged 18-30 years in good health. Some clones in this sample may be carry-over from other donors' samples.

The J gene is TRBJ2-1, the V gene TRBV5-1, with D perhaps matching TRBD2 (6 bases). V was cut by 1 base and J by 7 bases, with 15 bases left in between. The CDR3 runs to 15 residues. Germline-derived CDR1 and CDR2 are SGHRS and YFSETQ. In DNA, the CDR3 is TGCGCCAGCAGCTTGTATCCGGGAGCGAATAATGAGCAGTTCTTC. Amino acid sequence: CASSLYPGANNEQFF.

V is TRBV18 and J is TRBJ2-5; 12 nucleotides align to TRBD2. Germline V gene sequence: CDR1 KGHSH, CDR2 LQKENI. Trimming cost V 3 bases and J 5 bases; bases outside gene matches: 7. CDR3 length: 16 amino acids. CDR3 residues: CASSPPSGRALETQYF. The CDR3, as DNA: TGTGCCAGCTCACCGCCTAGCGGGAGGGCCCTGGAGACCCAGTACTTC.

This chain uses TRBV4-2 with TRBJ2-2; possible D gene TRBD1, 7 bases. The germline V and J ends were trimmed by 3 bases and 4 bases, with 18 bases remaining between them. CDR1 and CDR2 (germline): LGHNA, YNFKEQ. The CDR3 loop spans 17 amino acids. CDR3 region: CASSHPGTDSGTGELFF. CDR3 coding DNA: TGTGCCAGCAGCCACCCCGGGACAGATAGCGGCACCGGGGAGCTGTTTTTT.

The gene calls are TRBV27 and TRBJ1-2; D might be TRBD1 (6 bases). Germline assignment: CDR1 MNHEY and CDR2 SMNVEV (reference sequence). With 5 bases removed from V and 0 bases from J, the gap between germline ends came to 13 bases. CDR3 length: 15 residues. CDR3 in DNA: TGTGCCAGCAGTCTACGGACAGATCCTAACTATGGCTACACCTTC. This translates into CASSLRTDPNYGYTF.

This clone is a singleton in its sample. The genes are TRBV4-1 and TRBJ2-2, with D possibly TRBD1 on 5 matching bases. Germline V lookup: CDR1 MGHRA, CDR2 YSYEKL. The V gene lost 8 bases and the J gene lost 7 bases, with 17 bases spanning the gap. The CDR3 sequence is 14 residues long. For the CDR3, the DNA is TGCGCCAGCCGACCCAGGGTTGGGGACGGGGAGCTGTTTTTT. Protein: CASRPRVGDGELFF.

The V call is TRBV28, the J call TRBJ2-2; D unclear. The length of the CDR3 is 11 residues. Trimming shortened V by 8 bases and J by 8 bases, and 9 bases separated the two germline ends. Germline CDR1 and CDR2: MDHEN and SYDVKM. CDR3 nucleotides: TGTGCCAGCTTATTGGAGGGGGAGCTGTTTTTT. Translation: CASLLEGELFF. Full variable domain (rest looked up from reference TRBV28 and TRBJ2-2): DVKVTQSSRYLVKRTGEKVFLECVQDMDHENMFWYRQDPGLGLRLIYFSYDVKMKEKGDIPEGYSVSREKKERFSLILESASTNQTSMYLCASLLEGELFFGEGSRLTVL.

The chain joins TRBV28 to TRBJ2-1, with 8 bases that match TRBD2. The CDR3 totals 16 residues. Germline CDR1 reads MDHEN; CDR2 reads SYDVKM. The V segment lost 6 bases and the J segment 8 bases; nucleotides outside the gene matches: 15. The CDR3 region has the DNA TGTGCCAGCAGGACTACGGGCGGCGGGAGGAACCATGAGCAGTTCTTC. Its protein is CASRTTGGGRNHEQFF. The whole variable domain, remainder taken from reference TRBV28 and TRBJ2-1, is DVKVTQSSRYLVKRTGEKVFLECVQDMDHENMFWYRQDPGLGLRLIYFSYDVKMKEKGDIPEGYSVSREKKERFSLILESASTNQTSMYLCASRTTGGGRNHEQFFGPGTRLTVL.

This chain connects TRBV18 to TRBJ1-1; D is uncertain. The V end was cut by 4 bases, the J end by 8 bases, with 20 bases between. Germline V gene sequence: CDR1 KGHSH, CDR2 LQKENI. The CDR3 runs 15 residues. The CDR3, as DNA: TGTGCCAGCTCACGGAATGGGTTGTTCAATGTGGAAGCTTTCTTT. Amino acids: CASSRNGLFNVEAFF.

Only one count was recorded for this clone. The rearrangement links TRBV7-8 to TRBJ1-1; D possibly corresponds to TRBD1 (5 bases). Trimming removed 7 bases from V and 0 bases from J, with 15 bases in between. Germline assignment: CDR1 SGHVS and CDR2 FQNEAQ. The CDR3 has 15 residues. The CDR3 sequence is CASIPAGGVNTEAFF. CDR3 nucleotides: TGTGCCAGCATCCCGGCCGGGGGGGTGAACACTGAAGCTTTCTTT.

The chain joins TRBV7-9 to TRBJ2-3, with 9 bases identical to TRBD2. The junction had 1 base not matched to a gene; V was cut back by 1 base and J by 5 bases. The CDR3 contains 14 residues. CDR1 is SEHNR, CDR2 FQNEAQ, per germline (reference sequence). In DNA, the CDR3 is TGTGCCAGCAGCTTAGATAGCGGGGGAGATACGCAGTATTTT. Translation gives CASSLDSGGDTQYF.

The rearrangement links TRBV5-6 to TRBJ1-5; possibly TRBD1 for D (5 bases). Trimming took off 3 bases at V and 9 bases at J, with 19 bases between the two ends. The CDR3 runs to 15 residues. Germline V gives CDR1 SGHDT, CDR2 YYEEEE. CDR3 sequence (DNA): TGTGCCAGCAGCTCCTTGGTTAGGGGTGCGGGGCCCCAGCATTTT. It specifies CASSSLVRGAGPQHF.

The rearrangement links TRBV5-1 to TRBJ1-2, with D perhaps TRBD1 (6 bases). The CDR3 is 13 residues long. Germline V gene sequence: CDR1 SGHRS, CDR2 YFSETQ. V dropped 4 bases and J dropped 5 bases, with 12 bases sitting between them. The CDR3: CASSQSTGYGYTF. The CDR3 DNA reads TGCGCCAGCAGCCAATCGACAGGTTATGGCTACACCTTC.